This T cell receptor beta chain came from a study of PD-1 blockade in classical Hodgkin lymphoma. Overall study: Patients were dosed intravenously with nivolumab at 3 mg/kg every 2 weeks. Overall study findings and caveats: Newly diagnosed patients had baseline TCR diversity that was reportedly lower than that of healthy donors. Patients were excluded if nivolumab began under 1 year after ASCT (the autologous transplant).

Germline V gene sequence: CDR1 SGHRS, CDR2 YFSETQ. V lost 0 bases to trimming and J lost 7 bases, with 7 bases between them. The CDR3 is 12 residues long. All patients relapsed after autologous stem cell transplantation, and brentuximab vedotin exposure varied. Turning to this clone: The target antigen is unknown.

TCRdb keeps only in-frame clones here, not all; method: immunoSEQ multiplex PCR. The repertoire holds some 14,000 clones, with 78% as singletons. The sequenced sample was peripheral blood mononuclear cells (PBMCs), obtained before the second cycle of nivolumab. The TCR sequence derives from a human donor with classical Hodgkin lymphoma. The chain links TRBV5-1 to TRBJ1-2; D may be TRBD1 (5 bases). CDR3 residues: CASSLVGGGYTF. The CDR3 region has the DNA TGCGCCAGCAGCTTGGTGGGGGGTGGCTACACCTTC.